This T cell receptor (beta chain) is drawn from a study of cytomegalovirus exposure and HLA in healthy donors. Overall study context: A later analysis reported the same platform for the approximately 110 validation repertoires and the 500 to 700 first-cohort repertoires. General study results and limits: The authors enumerated under 200 TCR beta chains as linked to cytomegalovirus. Rare TCR sequences predominated, though certain public TCRs were found in many donors.

The donors were part of the roughly 110-subject validation cohort, which stood apart from the roughly 670-subject first cohort. Notes on this clone: No antigen is known for it.

Produced via immunoSEQ multiplex PCR; TCRdb's table is partial and in-frame only. The sample includes around 69,000 clones, just over 95% of them seen just once. Looked up from germline, CDR1 is SGHRS and CDR2 is YFSETQ. The CDR3 spans 14 residues. The J segment lost 3 bases and the V segment lost 4 bases, leaving 1 base of the junction unmatched. The rearrangement joins TRBV5-1 to TRBJ2-7; TRBD2 matches 13 bases. This sequence originates from a woman younger than 35 in good health and CMV-seropositive. The material sequenced was PBMCs. CDR3 sequence reads: CASSGLAGDYEQYF. The DNA of the CDR3 is TGCGCCAGCAGCGGACTAGCGGGAGACTACGAGCAGTACTTC.